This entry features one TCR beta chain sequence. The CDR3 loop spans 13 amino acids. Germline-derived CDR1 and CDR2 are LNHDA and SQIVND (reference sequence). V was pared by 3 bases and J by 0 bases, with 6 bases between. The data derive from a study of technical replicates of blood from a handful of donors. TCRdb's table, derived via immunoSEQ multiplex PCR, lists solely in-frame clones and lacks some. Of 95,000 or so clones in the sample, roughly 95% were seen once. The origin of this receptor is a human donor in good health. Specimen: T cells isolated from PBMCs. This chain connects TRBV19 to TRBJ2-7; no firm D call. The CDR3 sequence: CASSIRVSYEQYF. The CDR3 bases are TGTGCCAGTAGTATCCGCGTCTCCTACGAGCAGTACTTC.